Listed below are T cell receptor beta chains from one sample, sequenced in a study of cytomegalovirus exposure and HLA in healthy donors. Clones were read by immunoSEQ multiplex PCR, and TCRdb kept only the in-frame ones, dropping some. This sample carries roughly 150,000 clones, over 60% of them seen once, and the ten largest clones take 3.1%. What was sequenced was PBMCs. The source is a male donor in good health and CMV-seronegative. The conserved cysteine and the conserved F or W are not part of the CDR3 here. Fields, in order: D gene, clone size, V gene, J gene, CDR3 protein. D genes are given only for firm matches. Not every row has a clone size; where given, it reads once, few, many or a size class.

D gene: -
clone size: -
V gene: TRBV27
J gene: TRBJ2-2
CDR3 protein: ASSVQGSHTGELF

D gene: -
clone size: -
V gene: TRBV7-2
J gene: TRBJ2-5
CDR3 protein: ASSLAAGAETQY

D gene: -
clone size: -
V gene: TRBV4-3
J gene: TRBJ1-1
CDR3 protein: ASSKEAGAPRTEAF

D gene: -
clone size: -
V gene: TRBV5-1
J gene: TRBJ2-5
CDR3 protein: ASSFTGYYQETQY

D gene: -
clone size: -
V gene: TRBV30
J gene: TRBJ2-1
CDR3 protein: AWRGQGGVNEQF

D gene: TRBD1
clone size: -
V gene: TRBV10-2
J gene: -
CDR3 protein: ASISGQRPYEQY

D gene: TRBD1
clone size: -
V gene: TRBV7-2
J gene: TRBJ2-7
CDR3 protein: ASSLDSRGREQY

D gene: TRBD1
clone size: -
V gene: TRBV6-5
J gene: TRBJ2-7
CDR3 protein: ASTGDSSYEQY

D gene: TRBD1
clone size: once
V gene: TRBV18
J gene: TRBJ1-5
CDR3 protein: ASSSGQSDNQPQH

D gene: -
clone size: -
V gene: TRBV27
J gene: TRBJ1-1
CDR3 protein: ASSRGGSTEAF

D gene: -
clone size: -
V gene: TRBV6-1
J gene: TRBJ2-1
CDR3 protein: ASILIVRGADEQF

D gene: -
clone size: once
V gene: TRBV4-1
J gene: TRBJ1-6
CDR3 protein: ASSQESGTGVTNSPLH

D gene: -
clone size: -
V gene: TRBV15
J gene: TRBJ2-5
CDR3 protein: ATSRDEGGSRQTQY

D gene: -
clone size: -
V gene: TRBV7-2
J gene: TRBJ1-1
CDR3 protein: ASSLAGGSSTEAF

D gene: -
clone size: -
V gene: TRBV5-4
J gene: TRBJ2-7
CDR3 protein: ASSSRDSNSYEQY

D gene: -
clone size: -
V gene: TRBV5-1
J gene: TRBJ2-1
CDR3 protein: ASSLFGRGESGEQF

D gene: -
clone size: -
V gene: TRBV27
J gene: TRBJ2-5
CDR3 protein: ASSAHGEETQY

D gene: TRBD2
clone size: -
V gene: TRBV19
J gene: TRBJ2-3
CDR3 protein: ASSGTSHNASTDTQY

D gene: TRBD1
clone size: once
V gene: TRBV6-5
J gene: TRBJ2-7
CDR3 protein: ASTDRQGLYEQY

D gene: TRBD1
clone size: -
V gene: TRBV19
J gene: TRBJ1-5
CDR3 protein: ASSIVETGLRPQH

D gene: -
clone size: few
V gene: TRBV2
J gene: TRBJ1-1
CDR3 protein: ASSERGGNTEAF

D gene: -
clone size: few
V gene: TRBV5-1
J gene: TRBJ2-1
CDR3 protein: ASSQDSGGYNEQF

D gene: -
clone size: -
V gene: TRBV4-2
J gene: TRBJ1-4
CDR3 protein: ASSQDVGTTNEKLF

D gene: TRBD2
clone size: -
V gene: TRBV7-3
J gene: TRBJ2-1
CDR3 protein: ASSLGLAGARPYNEQF

D gene: -
clone size: -
V gene: TRBV7-2
J gene: TRBJ1-5
CDR3 protein: ASSRNAPQGGQPQH

D gene: TRBD1
clone size: -
V gene: TRBV19
J gene: TRBJ2-4
CDR3 protein: ASSKPGQGNSQY

D gene: -
clone size: once
V gene: TRBV7-2
J gene: TRBJ1-5
CDR3 protein: ASSFSGGNQPQH

D gene: TRBD2
clone size: -
V gene: TRBV6-1
J gene: TRBJ2-7
CDR3 protein: ASSVGRRGTPYEQY

D gene: TRBD2
clone size: -
V gene: TRBV5-1
J gene: TRBJ2-1
CDR3 protein: ASSYLAGATNEQF

D gene: TRBD1
clone size: once
V gene: TRBV11-3
J gene: TRBJ2-7
CDR3 protein: ASSPDRDRAYEQY

D gene: -
clone size: -
V gene: TRBV18
J gene: TRBJ1-2
CDR3 protein: ASSPARDIYGYT

D gene: -
clone size: -
V gene: TRBV19
J gene: TRBJ2-7
CDR3 protein: ASSIAYGYEQY

D gene: TRBD1
clone size: -
V gene: TRBV5-1
J gene: TRBJ1-1
CDR3 protein: ASSLTAGQGLTEAF

D gene: TRBD1
clone size: -
V gene: TRBV9
J gene: TRBJ1-1
CDR3 protein: ASSVGGGRAF

D gene: TRBD1
clone size: -
V gene: TRBV28
J gene: TRBJ1-2
CDR3 protein: ASTIRGQRLGLYGYT

D gene: -
clone size: -
V gene: TRBV7-8
J gene: TRBJ2-4
CDR3 protein: ASSQTVGKNIQY

D gene: -
clone size: -
V gene: TRBV4-1
J gene: TRBJ1-5
CDR3 protein: ASSPGLYSNQPQH

D gene: TRBD2
clone size: few
V gene: TRBV28
J gene: TRBJ2-3
CDR3 protein: ASGLAGRTDTQY

D gene: -
clone size: -
V gene: TRBV19
J gene: TRBJ1-3
CDR3 protein: ASSGAEVPGNTIY

D gene: -
clone size: -
V gene: TRBV27
J gene: TRBJ2-1
CDR3 protein: ASSYLGRGNEQF

D gene: -
clone size: -
V gene: TRBV30
J gene: TRBJ2-5
CDR3 protein: AWSVREKETQY

D gene: -
clone size: -
V gene: TRBV6-1
J gene: TRBJ1-6
CDR3 protein: ASSGGTRASPLH

D gene: -
clone size: few
V gene: TRBV20-1
J gene: TRBJ2-1
CDR3 protein: SARVTYEQF

D gene: TRBD1
clone size: -
V gene: TRBV18
J gene: -
CDR3 protein: ASSGQGALVGDEQY

D gene: TRBD1
clone size: -
V gene: TRBV19
J gene: TRBJ2-4
CDR3 protein: ASSTPGQGKGLAKNIQY

D gene: TRBD2
clone size: -
V gene: TRBV9
J gene: TRBJ2-2
CDR3 protein: ASRLAENTGELF

D gene: -
clone size: -
V gene: TRBV7-2
J gene: TRBJ2-1
CDR3 protein: ASSLRTGEQF

D gene: -
clone size: -
V gene: TRBV7-9
J gene: TRBJ1-1
CDR3 protein: ASSFQVTTEAF

D gene: TRBD1
clone size: -
V gene: TRBV12-5
J gene: TRBJ1-1
CDR3 protein: ASGLDRGTEAF

D gene: TRBD2
clone size: -
V gene: TRBV6-1
J gene: TRBJ2-1
CDR3 protein: ASSEVGLAASKQF

D gene: TRBD2
clone size: -
V gene: TRBV2
J gene: TRBJ2-5
CDR3 protein: ASSGAGGRETQY

D gene: -
clone size: few
V gene: TRBV5-1
J gene: TRBJ2-1
CDR3 protein: ASSLASSYNEQF

D gene: -
clone size: -
V gene: TRBV10-3
J gene: TRBJ1-5
CDR3 protein: AISGTQNQPQH

D gene: -
clone size: -
V gene: TRBV27
J gene: TRBJ2-3
CDR3 protein: ASSESEGIQDTQY

D gene: -
clone size: -
V gene: TRBV14
J gene: TRBJ2-3
CDR3 protein: ASSQETRGADTQY